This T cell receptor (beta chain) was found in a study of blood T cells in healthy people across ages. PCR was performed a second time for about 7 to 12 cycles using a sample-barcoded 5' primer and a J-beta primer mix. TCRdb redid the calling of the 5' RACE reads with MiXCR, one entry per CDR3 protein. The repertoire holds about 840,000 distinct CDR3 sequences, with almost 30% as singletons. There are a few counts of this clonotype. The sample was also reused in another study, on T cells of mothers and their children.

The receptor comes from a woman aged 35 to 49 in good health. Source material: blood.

The DNA for the CDR3 is TGTGCCAGCTCACCTGGGACAGGGAGCCCCCAGAACACTGAAGCTTTCTTT. Translating gives CASSPGTGSPQNTEAFF. The V gene is TRBV18, the J gene TRBJ1-1; 9 bases are shared with TRBD1. Germline V gene lookup returns CDR1 KGHSH and CDR2 LQKENI. The CDR3 sequence is 17 residues long. The V and J ends lost 3 bases and 1 base, in that order; junction bases with no gene match: 9.